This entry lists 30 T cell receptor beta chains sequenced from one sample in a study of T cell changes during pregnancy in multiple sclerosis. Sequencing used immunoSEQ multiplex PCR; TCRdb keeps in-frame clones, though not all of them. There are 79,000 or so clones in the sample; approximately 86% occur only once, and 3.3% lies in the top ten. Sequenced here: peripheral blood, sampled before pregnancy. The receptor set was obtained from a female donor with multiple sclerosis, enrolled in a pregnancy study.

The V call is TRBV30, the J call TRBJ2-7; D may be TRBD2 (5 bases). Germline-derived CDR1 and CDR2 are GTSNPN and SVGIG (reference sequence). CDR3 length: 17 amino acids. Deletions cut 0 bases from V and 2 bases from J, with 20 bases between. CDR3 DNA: TGTGCCTGGAGTGTATCACTCGGGAAAACCACAACCTACGAGCAGTACTTC. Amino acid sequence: CAWSVSLGKTTTYEQYF.

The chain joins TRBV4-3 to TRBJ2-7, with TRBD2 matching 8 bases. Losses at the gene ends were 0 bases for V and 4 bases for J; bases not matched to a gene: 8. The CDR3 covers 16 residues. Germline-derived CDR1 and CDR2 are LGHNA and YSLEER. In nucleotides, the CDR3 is TGCGCCAGCAGCCAAGATAGGAGCGGGGGCTTGTACGAGCAGTACTTC. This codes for CASSQDRSGGLYEQYF.

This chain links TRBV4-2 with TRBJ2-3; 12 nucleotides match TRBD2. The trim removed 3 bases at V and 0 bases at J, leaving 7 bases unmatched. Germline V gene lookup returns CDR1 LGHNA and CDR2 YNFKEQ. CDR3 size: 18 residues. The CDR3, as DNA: TGTGCCAGCAGCCAGCCGACTAGCGGGAGACCAAGCACAGATACGCAGTATTTT. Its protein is CASSQPTSGRPSTDTQYF.

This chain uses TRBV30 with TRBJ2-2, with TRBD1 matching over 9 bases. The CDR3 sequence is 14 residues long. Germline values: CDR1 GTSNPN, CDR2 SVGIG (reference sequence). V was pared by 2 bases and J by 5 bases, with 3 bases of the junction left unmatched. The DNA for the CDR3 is TGTGCCTGGAGTAAGGACAGGGGTACCGGGGAGCTGTTTTTT. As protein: CAWSKDRGTGELFF.

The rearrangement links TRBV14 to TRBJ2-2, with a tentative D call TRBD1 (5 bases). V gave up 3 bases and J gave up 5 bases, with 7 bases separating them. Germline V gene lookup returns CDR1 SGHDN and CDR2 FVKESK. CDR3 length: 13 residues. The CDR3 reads CASSHQGTGELFF. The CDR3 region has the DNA TGTGCCAGCAGCCATCAGGGAACCGGGGAGCTGTTTTTT.

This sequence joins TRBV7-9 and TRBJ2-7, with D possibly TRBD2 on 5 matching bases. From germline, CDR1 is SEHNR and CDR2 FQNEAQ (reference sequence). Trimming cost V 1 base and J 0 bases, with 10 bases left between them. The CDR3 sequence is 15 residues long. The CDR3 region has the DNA TGTGCCAGCAGCTTAGACGGGGTGAGCTCCTACGAGCAGTACTTC. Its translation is CASSLDGVSSYEQYF.

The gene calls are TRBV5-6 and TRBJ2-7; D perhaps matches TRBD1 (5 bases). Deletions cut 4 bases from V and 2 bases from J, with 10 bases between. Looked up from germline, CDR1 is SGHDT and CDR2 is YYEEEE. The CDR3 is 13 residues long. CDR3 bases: TGTGCCAGCAGCGTAGGACATACCTACGAGCAGTACTTC. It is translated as CASSVGHTYEQYF.

The DNA of the CDR3 is TGCGCCAGCAGCTTGGAGGACAGGCCCAACACTGAAGCTTTCTTT. It encodes CASSLEDRPNTEAFF. This rearrangement joins TRBV5-1 to TRBJ1-1; 7 positions agree with TRBD1. The junction had 4 bases not matched to a gene; V was cut back by 0 bases and J by 2 bases. Per germline, CDR1 SGHRS and CDR2 YFSETQ. This CDR3 has 15 residues.

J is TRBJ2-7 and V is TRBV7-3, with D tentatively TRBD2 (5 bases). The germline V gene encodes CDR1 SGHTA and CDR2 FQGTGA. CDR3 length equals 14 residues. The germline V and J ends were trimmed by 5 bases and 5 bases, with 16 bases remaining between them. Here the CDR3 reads CASSRGEETNEQYF. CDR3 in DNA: TGTGCCAGCAGCCGGGGTGAGGAAACTAACGAGCAGTACTTC.

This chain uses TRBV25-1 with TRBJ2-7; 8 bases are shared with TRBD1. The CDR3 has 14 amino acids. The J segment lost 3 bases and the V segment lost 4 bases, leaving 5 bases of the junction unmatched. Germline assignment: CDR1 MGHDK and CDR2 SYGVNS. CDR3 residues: CASSGRDRSYEQYF. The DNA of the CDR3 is TGTGCCAGCAGTGGCCGGGACAGGAGCTACGAGCAGTACTTC.

The CDR3 nucleotides are TGCAGCGTGGGGGGAGGGGAGACCCAGTACTTC. It specifies CSVGGGETQYF. The chain is built from TRBV29-1 and TRBJ2-5; 7 nucleotides align to TRBD2. V was clipped by 6 bases and J by 5 bases; unmatched bases: 3. The V gene's germline CDR1 is SQVTM and CDR2 ANQGSEA. The length of the CDR3 is 11 residues.

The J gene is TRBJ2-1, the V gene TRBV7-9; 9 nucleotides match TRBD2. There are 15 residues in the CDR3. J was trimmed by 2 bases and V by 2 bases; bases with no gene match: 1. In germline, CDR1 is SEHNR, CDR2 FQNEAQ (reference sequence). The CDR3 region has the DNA TGTGCCAGCAGCTTAAGCGGGGGGACCTACAATGAGCAGTTCTTC. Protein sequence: CASSLSGGTYNEQFF.

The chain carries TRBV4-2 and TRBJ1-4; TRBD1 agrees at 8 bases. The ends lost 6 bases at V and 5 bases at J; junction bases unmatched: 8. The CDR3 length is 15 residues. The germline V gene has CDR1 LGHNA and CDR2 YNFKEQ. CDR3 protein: CASRLGQGVNEKLFF. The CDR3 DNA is TGTGCCAGCAGGCTCGGACAGGGTGTGAATGAAAAACTGTTTTTT.

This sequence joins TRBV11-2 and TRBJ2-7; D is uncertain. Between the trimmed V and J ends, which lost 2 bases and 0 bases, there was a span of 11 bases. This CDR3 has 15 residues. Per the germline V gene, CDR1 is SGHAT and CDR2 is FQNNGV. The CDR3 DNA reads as TGTGCCAGCAGCTTACAGGTTACAAGCTCCTACGAGCAGTACTTC. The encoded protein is CASSLQVTSSYEQYF.

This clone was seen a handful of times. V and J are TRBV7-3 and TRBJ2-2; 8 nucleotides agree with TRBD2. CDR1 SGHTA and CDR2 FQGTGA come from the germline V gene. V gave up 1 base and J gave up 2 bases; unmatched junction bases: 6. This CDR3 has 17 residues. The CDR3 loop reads CASSLNGGGTNTGELFF. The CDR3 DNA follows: TGTGCCAGCAGCTTAAACGGGGGGGGGACCAACACCGGGGAGCTGTTTTTT.

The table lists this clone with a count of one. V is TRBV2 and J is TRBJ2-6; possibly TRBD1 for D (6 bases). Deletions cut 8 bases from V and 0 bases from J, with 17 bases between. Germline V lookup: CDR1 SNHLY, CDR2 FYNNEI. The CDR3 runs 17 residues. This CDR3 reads CASRTGGGRSGANVLTF. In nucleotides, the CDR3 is TGTGCCAGCCGGACTGGGGGCGGACGCTCTGGGGCCAACGTCCTGACTTTC.

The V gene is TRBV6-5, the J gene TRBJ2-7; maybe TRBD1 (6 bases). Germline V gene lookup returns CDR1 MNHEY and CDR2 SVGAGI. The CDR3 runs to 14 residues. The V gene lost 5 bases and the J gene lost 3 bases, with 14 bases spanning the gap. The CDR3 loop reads CASSTRDNLYEQYF. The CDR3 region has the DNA TGTGCCAGCAGTACCCGGGACAATCTCTACGAGCAGTACTTC.

CDR3 sequence: CASSQGPRTGVGTEAFF. The CDR3 DNA reads as TGCGCCAGCAGCCAAGGGCCGCGGACAGGGGTGGGCACTGAAGCTTTCTTT. V usage is TRBV4-3 and J usage is TRBJ1-1; 9 bases agree with TRBD1. This CDR3 is built from 17 residues. With V trimmed by 1 base and J by 4 bases, 10 bases remained unmatched. Germline lookup yields CDR1 LGHNA and CDR2 YSLEER.

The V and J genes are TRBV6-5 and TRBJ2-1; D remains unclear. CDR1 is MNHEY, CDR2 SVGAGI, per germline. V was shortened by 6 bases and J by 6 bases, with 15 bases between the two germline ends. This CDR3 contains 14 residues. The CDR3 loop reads CASSPRASFNEQFF. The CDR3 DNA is TGTGCCAGCAGCCCCCGAGCTAGTTTCAATGAGCAGTTCTTC.

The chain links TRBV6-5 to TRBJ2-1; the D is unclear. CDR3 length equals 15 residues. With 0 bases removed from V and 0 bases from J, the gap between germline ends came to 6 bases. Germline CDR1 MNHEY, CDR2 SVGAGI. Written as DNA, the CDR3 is TGTGCCAGCAGTTACTCTCGAGACTCCTACAATGAGCAGTTCTTC. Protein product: CASSYSRDSYNEQFF.

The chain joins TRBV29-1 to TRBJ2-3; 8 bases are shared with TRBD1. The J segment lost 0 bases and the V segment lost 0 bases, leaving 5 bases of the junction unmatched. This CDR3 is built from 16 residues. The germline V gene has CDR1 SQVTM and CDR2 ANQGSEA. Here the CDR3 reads CSVEDWDRLSTDTQYF. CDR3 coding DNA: TGCAGCGTTGAAGACTGGGACAGGCTAAGCACAGATACGCAGTATTTT.

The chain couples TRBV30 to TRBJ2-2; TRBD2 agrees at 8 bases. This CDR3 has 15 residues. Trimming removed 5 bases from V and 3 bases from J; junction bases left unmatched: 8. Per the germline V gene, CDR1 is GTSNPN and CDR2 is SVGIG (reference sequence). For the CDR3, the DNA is TGTGCCTGGGCTAGGGGACTAGGGGACACCGGGGAGCTGTTTTTT. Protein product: CAWARGLGDTGELFF.

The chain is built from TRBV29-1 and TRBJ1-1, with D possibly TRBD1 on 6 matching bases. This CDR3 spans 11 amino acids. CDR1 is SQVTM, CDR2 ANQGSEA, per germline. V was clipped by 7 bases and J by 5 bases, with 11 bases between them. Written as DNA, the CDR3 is TGCAGCGGGGGGGGGCCGACTGAAGCTTTCTTT. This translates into CSGGGPTEAFF.

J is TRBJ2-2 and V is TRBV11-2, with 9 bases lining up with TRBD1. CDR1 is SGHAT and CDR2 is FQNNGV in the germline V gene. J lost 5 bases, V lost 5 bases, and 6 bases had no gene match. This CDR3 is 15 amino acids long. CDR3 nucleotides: TGTGCCAGCAGCGCCGGACAGGGGAGTACCGGGGAGCTGTTTTTT. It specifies CASSAGQGSTGELFF.

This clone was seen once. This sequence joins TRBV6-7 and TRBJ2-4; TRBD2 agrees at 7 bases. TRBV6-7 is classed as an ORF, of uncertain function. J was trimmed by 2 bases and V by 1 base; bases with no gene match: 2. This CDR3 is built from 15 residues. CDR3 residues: CASSYWGGPKNIQYF. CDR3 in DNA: TGTGCCAGCAGTTACTGGGGGGGACCCAAAAACATTCAGTACTTC.

CDR3 sequence: CSGILADSSYEQYF. In DNA, the CDR3 is TGCAGCGGGATACTAGCGGACAGCTCCTACGAGCAGTACTTC. The chain employs TRBV29-1 and TRBJ2-7; 8 bases map to TRBD2. The CDR3 has 14 residues. Trimming removed 7 bases from V and 0 bases from J; junction bases left unmatched: 8. Germline loops: CDR1 SQVTM, CDR2 ANQGSEA.

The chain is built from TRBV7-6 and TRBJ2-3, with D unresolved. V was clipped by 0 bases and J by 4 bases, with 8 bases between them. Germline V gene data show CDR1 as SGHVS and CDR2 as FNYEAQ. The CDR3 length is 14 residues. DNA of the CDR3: TGTGCCAGCAGCTTAGCTATGAGCTCAGATACGCAGTATTTT. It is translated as CASSLAMSSDTQYF.

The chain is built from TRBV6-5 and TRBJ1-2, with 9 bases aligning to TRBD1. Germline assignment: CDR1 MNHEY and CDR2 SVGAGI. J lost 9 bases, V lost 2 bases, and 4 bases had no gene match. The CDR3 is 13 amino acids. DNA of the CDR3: TGTGCCAGCAGTTACCTCGGGACAGGGAGCTACACCTTC. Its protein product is CASSYLGTGSYTF.

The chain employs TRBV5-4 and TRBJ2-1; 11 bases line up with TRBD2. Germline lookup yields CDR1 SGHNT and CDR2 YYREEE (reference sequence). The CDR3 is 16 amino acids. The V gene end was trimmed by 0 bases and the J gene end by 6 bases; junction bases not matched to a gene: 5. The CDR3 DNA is TGTGCCAGCAGCTTGGCGTCACTAGCGGGGGCCAATGAGCAGTTCTTC. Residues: CASSLASLAGANEQFF.

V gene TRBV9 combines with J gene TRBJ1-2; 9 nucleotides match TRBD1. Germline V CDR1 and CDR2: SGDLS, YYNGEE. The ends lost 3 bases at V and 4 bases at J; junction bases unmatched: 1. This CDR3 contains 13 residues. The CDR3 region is CASSAQGAYGYTF. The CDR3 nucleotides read TGTGCCAGCAGCGCACAGGGGGCCTATGGCTACACCTTC.